What follows are 25 T cell receptor beta chains derived from one specimen sequenced in a study of siplizumab effects on memory and regulatory T cells. Clones were read by immunoSEQ multiplex PCR, and TCRdb kept only the in-frame ones, dropping some. The sample yields about 27,000 clones, roughly 88% seen once. What was sequenced was memory CD4+ T cells sorted from blood. The receptors originated from a human donor in good health.

The chain couples TRBV4-3 to TRBJ2-5, with TRBD2 identical over 9 bases. CDR1 and CDR2 from the germline V gene are LGHNA and YSLEER. The CDR3 loop spans 16 amino acids. Germline trimming cut 4 bases from V and 7 bases from J; bases unmatched to any gene: 13. The DNA for the CDR3 is TGCGCCAGCAGCCGCTCACGGTCTAGCGGGGCAGGGACCCAGTACTTC. It is translated as CASSRSRSSGAGTQYF.

The J gene is TRBJ2-5, the V gene TRBV18, with D possibly TRBD1 on 6 matching bases. Germline V gene lookup returns CDR1 KGHSH and CDR2 LQKENI. CDR3 length: 16 residues. The V end was cut by 1 base, the J end by 2 bases, with 14 bases between. This chain's CDR3 is CASSPLTGRPQETQYF. In DNA, the CDR3 is TGTGCCAGCTCACCACTGACAGGCCGACCTCAAGAGACCCAGTACTTC.

This clone has just one count. This rearrangement joins TRBV6-6 to TRBJ2-3, with 10 positions matching TRBD2. The germline gives CDR1 MNHNY, CDR2 SVGAGI (reference sequence). Trimming at V came to 4 bases and at J to 3 bases, leaving 7 bases not matched to a gene. The CDR3 spans 16 residues. The CDR3 protein is CASSLGLAMRTDTQYF. DNA of the CDR3: TGTGCCAGCAGTTTGGGACTAGCGATGAGGACAGATACGCAGTATTTT.

This clone has just one count. This chain joins TRBV28 and TRBJ1-2, with TRBD1 as a possible D gene (5 bases). Germline lookup yields CDR1 MDHEN and CDR2 SYDVKM. Trimming took off 6 bases at V and 6 bases at J, with 11 bases between the two ends. This CDR3 region has 12 residues. CDR3 DNA: TGTGCCAGCAGCACCGCCAGGGATGGCTACACCTTC. It codes for CASSTARDGYTF.

The CDR3 nucleotides are TGTGCCACCAGCAGATCCGACAGGGGGGTGAGGTATTTT. As protein: CATSRSDRGVRYF. This chain joins TRBV15 and TRBJ2-3; 9 bases are shared with TRBD1. The CDR3 loop spans 13 amino acids. The germline V gene has CDR1 LNHNV and CDR2 YYDKDF (reference sequence). V was pared by 2 bases and J by 14 bases, with 8 bases of the junction left unmatched.

In this sample, this clone turned up a few times. CDR3 amino acids: CASSFYGQNIQYF. CDR3 bases: TGTGCCAGCAGCTTCTACGGGCAGAACATTCAGTACTTC. The chain couples TRBV5-4 to TRBJ2-4; D remains ambiguous. The V and J ends lost 2 bases and 7 bases respectively, with 10 bases between them. The CDR3 extends over 13 amino acids. The V gene's germline CDR1 is SGHNT and CDR2 YYREEE (reference sequence).

This chain joins TRBV7-9 and TRBJ1-4; 7 bases map to TRBD1. V was pared by 5 bases and J by 0 bases, with 3 bases of the junction left unmatched. The germline V gene encodes CDR1 SEHNR and CDR2 FQNEAQ (reference sequence). This CDR3 spans 15 amino acids. CDR3 residues: CASSLTGTTNEKLFF. The CDR3 DNA is TGTGCCAGCAGCCTGACAGGGACAACTAATGAAAAACTGTTTTTT.

The CDR3 coding sequence is TGTGCCAGCAGCCGTCTAGCGGGAGACCCCAATGAGCAGTTCTTC. Translating it yields CASSRLAGDPNEQFF. This sequence joins TRBV28 and TRBJ2-1; 10 nucleotides agree with TRBD2. V gave up 6 bases and J gave up 6 bases; unmatched junction bases: 8. Germline V gives CDR1 MDHEN, CDR2 SYDVKM. CDR3 size: 15 residues.

Written as DNA, the CDR3 is TGTGCCAGCAGCCAGGGTCTTGGGGGCCTCTTAGGAGGCGAGCAGTACTTC. It codes for CASSQGLGGLLGGEQYF. The genes are TRBV4-2 and TRBJ2-7; TRBD1 might be the D (6 bases). Germline V gene data show CDR1 as LGHNA and CDR2 as YNFKEQ. The CDR3 spans 17 residues. The ends were cut back, 3 bases at V and 6 bases at J, with 24 bases in the middle.

The rearrangement uses TRBV5-6 and TRBJ2-3; D might be TRBD2 (5 bases). Trimming pared 4 bases from V and 8 bases from J, leaving 8 bases between. CDR1 and CDR2 from the germline V gene are SGHDT and YYEEEE. The CDR3 consists of 11 residues. In DNA form, the CDR3 reads TGTGCCAGCAGCCGGGAAGCTACGCAGTATTTT. Its translation is CASSREATQYF. The full variable domain, completed using reference TRBV5-6 and TRBJ2-3, is DAGVTQSPTHLIKTRGQQVTLRCSPKSGHDTVSWYQQALGQGPQFIFQYYEEEERQRGNFPDRFSGHQFPNYSSELNVNALLLGDSALYLCASSREATQYFGPGTRLTVL.

The CDR3 DNA is TGTGCCAGCAGCCGGACTAGCTACGAGCAGTACTTC. Its translation: CASSRTSYEQYF. The chain combines TRBV7-2 with TRBJ2-7; the match to TRBD2 covers 7 bases. Trimming cost V 5 bases and J 3 bases; bases outside gene matches: 1. The germline V gene encodes CDR1 SGHTA and CDR2 FQGNSA. This CDR3 contains 12 residues.

This clone was seen a single time. This chain links TRBV6-5 with TRBJ2-1; perhaps TRBD2 as D (5 bases). The CDR3 covers 15 residues. V lost 0 bases to trimming and J lost 7 bases, with 13 bases between them. From germline, CDR1 is MNHEY and CDR2 SVGAGI. CDR3 loop: CASSYSSGSRNEQFF. In nucleotides, the CDR3 is TGTGCCAGCAGTTACTCGAGCGGTTCGAGGAATGAGCAGTTCTTC.

The CDR3 sequence is CASSSSRLAKNIQYF. Here the CDR3 DNA reads TGTGCCAGCAGTTCTAGTCGGTTAGCCAAAAACATTCAGTACTTC. The chain employs TRBV6-6 and TRBJ2-4; D unclear. V lost 4 bases and J lost 0, with 10 bases in between. This CDR3 has 15 residues. The V gene's germline CDR1 is MNHNY and CDR2 SVGAGI (reference sequence).

The gene calls are TRBV5-1 and TRBJ2-7; the D is unclear. The V end lost 0 bases, the J end lost 7 bases, and 14 bases lay between the germline ends. The CDR3 has 14 amino acids. CDR1 and CDR2 (germline): SGHRS, YFSETQ. The CDR3 loop is CASSLAVALNEQYF. DNA for the CDR3: TGCGCCAGCAGCTTGGCGGTAGCTTTGAATGAGCAGTACTTC. The full variable domain, its missing parts supplied by reference TRBV5-1 and TRBJ2-7, is KAGVTQTPRYLIKTRGQQVTLSCSPISGHRSVSWYQQTPGQGLQFLFEYFSETQRNKGNFPGRFSGRQFSNSRSEMNVSTLELGDSALYLCASSLAVALNEQYFGPGTRLTVT.

The rearrangement joins TRBV4-1 to TRBJ2-7, with 9 bases identical to TRBD1. Trimming cost V 5 bases and J 5 bases; bases outside gene matches: 13. Germline lookup yields CDR1 MGHRA and CDR2 YSYEKL. The CDR3 contains 16 residues. CDR3 nucleotides: TGCGCCAGCAGCACCCCCCGACAGGGGGTGGACGACGAGCAGTACTTC. This encodes CASSTPRQGVDDEQYF.

CDR3 sequence: CASSLEGGHEQYF. DNA of the CDR3: TGTGCCAGCAGCTTAGAGGGAGGGCACGAGCAGTACTTC. The rearrangement uses TRBV7-9 and TRBJ2-7; 7 bases align to TRBD2. Losses at the gene ends were 1 base for V and 5 bases for J; bases not matched to a gene: 2. The CDR3 spans 13 residues. Germline V gene data show CDR1 as SEHNR and CDR2 as FQNEAQ (reference sequence).

For this clone: Distinct nucleotide sequences in the sample also encode this CDR3. The chain has TRBV6-5 and TRBJ1-4; 8 bases agree with TRBD1. The junction had 5 bases not matched to a gene; V was cut back by 0 bases and J by 8 bases. The CDR3 totals 15 residues. Germline CDR1 MNHEY, CDR2 SVGAGI. The CDR3, as DNA: TGTGCCAGCAGTTACTCATCCAGGGGGCGGGAAAAACTGTTTTTT. It encodes CASSYSSRGREKLFF.

This clone was recorded a few times. This chain joins TRBV7-3 and TRBJ2-7, with TRBD1 matching over 8 bases. Trimming cost V 6 bases and J 2 bases; bases outside gene matches: 12. The CDR3 runs to 16 residues. The V gene's germline CDR1 is SGHTA and CDR2 FQGTGA. The CDR3 DNA reads as TGTGCCAGCAGGCCGCAGTCCGGACAGGGTACCTACGAGCAGTACTTC. This codes for CASRPQSGQGTYEQYF.

This clone was observed once. This chain joins TRBV6-5 and TRBJ2-2, with D hard to call. The ends were cut back, 8 bases at V and 0 bases at J, with 10 bases in the middle. Germline CDR1 is MNHEY and CDR2 is SVGAGI. The CDR3 length is 14 residues. In DNA form, the CDR3 reads TGTGCCAGCCGCCGGGCCCCGAACACCGGGGAGCTGTTTTTT. This codes for CASRRAPNTGELFF.

The chain carries TRBV2 and TRBJ2-7; tentatively, D is TRBD2 (6 bases). There are 12 residues in the CDR3. Germline-derived CDR1 and CDR2 are SNHLY and FYNNEI. The V gene lost 2 bases and the J gene lost 5 bases, with 7 bases spanning the gap. The CDR3 region has the DNA TGTGCCAGCAGTGAATGGGGGGACGAGCAGTACTTC. Its translation is CASSEWGDEQYF.

This sequence joins TRBV5-1 and TRBJ2-2; 7 positions match TRBD2. This CDR3 is built from 16 residues. The germline V gene has CDR1 SGHRS and CDR2 YFSETQ. V shed 6 bases and J 2 bases; nucleotides not matched to a gene: 10. The CDR3 loop reads CASNTGSGVNTGELFF. The CDR3 DNA is TGCGCCAGCAATACGGGGAGCGGGGTTAACACCGGGGAGCTGTTTTTT. The complete variable domain, with remaining parts taken from reference TRBV5-1 and TRBJ2-2, reads KAGVTQTPRYLIKTRGQQVTLSCSPISGHRSVSWYQQTPGQGLQFLFEYFSETQRNKGNFPGRFSGRQFSNSRSEMNVSTLELGDSALYLCASNTGSGVNTGELFFGEGSRLTVL.

The genes are TRBV11-3 and TRBJ1-2, with D unresolved. The CDR3 length is 15 residues. Looked up from germline, CDR1 is SGHNT and CDR2 is YENEEA. The V end was cut by 4 bases, the J end by 8 bases, with 20 bases between. The CDR3: CASSSTVSIRGGYTF. For the CDR3, the DNA is TGTGCCAGCAGCTCAACAGTCAGTATTCGAGGCGGCTACACCTTC.

This rearrangement joins TRBV28 to TRBJ1-5; tentatively, D is TRBD1 (5 bases). The CDR3 is made up of 16 amino acids. Germline lookup yields CDR1 MDHEN and CDR2 SYDVKM. Deletions cut 4 bases from V and 3 bases from J, with 16 bases between. This CDR3 reads CASSSVTGRVNQPQHF. The CDR3 DNA reads as TGTGCCAGCAGTTCAGTAACGGGGCGGGTCAATCAGCCCCAGCATTTT. Supplemented by reference TRBV28 and TRBJ1-5, the full variable domain reads DVKVTQSSRYLVKRTGEKVFLECVQDMDHENMFWYRQDPGLGLRLIYFSYDVKMKEKGDIPEGYSVSREKKERFSLILESASTNQTSMYLCASSSVTGRVNQPQHFGDGTRLSIL.

The chain links TRBV7-3 to TRBJ2-7, with D tentatively TRBD1 (6 bases). V was clipped by 5 bases and J by 2 bases, with 16 bases between them. This CDR3 has 15 amino acids. Germline V CDR1 and CDR2: SGHTA, FQGTGA. The DNA for the CDR3 is TGTGCCAGCAGCCCCCAGCCAGGGGCGACCTACGAGCAGTACTTC. Residues: CASSPQPGATYEQYF.

This rearrangement joins TRBV9 to TRBJ1-2, with D hard to call. The V end was cut by 3 bases, the J end by 8 bases, with 8 bases between. CDR3 length equals 11 residues. The V gene's germline CDR1 is SGDLS and CDR2 YYNGEE. CDR3 sequence: CASSAPDGYTF. The CDR3 DNA sequence: TGTGCCAGCAGCGCCCCTGACGGCTACACCTTC. Full variable domain (rest looked up from reference TRBV9 and TRBJ1-2): DSGVTQTPKHLITATGQRVTLRCSPRSGDLSVYWYQQSLDQGLQFLIQYYNGEERAKGNILERFSAQQFPDLHSELNLSSLELGDSALYFCASSAPDGYTFGSGTRLTVV.